The rows below give T cell receptor beta chains drawn from one sample of a study of cytomegalovirus exposure and HLA in healthy donors. The repertoire was sequenced with immunoSEQ multiplex PCR; TCRdb's copy has only in-frame clones and lacks some. The sample records under 150,000 clones, about 77% being singletons. Sequencing input: PBMCs. Receptor source: a woman in her thirties in good health and CMV-seropositive. CDR3s leave out the opening cysteine and the closing phenylalanine or tryptophan. Rows give clone size only sometimes, using once, few, many, or a class for an expanded clone.

v_call,clone_size,j_call,cdr3_aa
TRBV15,few,TRBJ2-7,ATSRDLSGRSEQY
TRBV6-1,few,TRBJ1-1,ASRRGQGLDTEAF
TRBV10-3,.,TRBJ2-7,AISGGAALLSYEQY
TRBV5-6,.,TRBJ2-7,ASSTTYEQY
TRBV6-4,.,TRBJ2-1,ASSATSGGVGEQF
TRBV7-9,.,TRBJ1-1,ASSLAFVTASPLNTEAF
TRBV19,.,TRBJ2-5,ASSTHDLLAGPEGAQY
TRBV5-5,.,TRBJ2-1,ASSLGTNNEQF
TRBV27,.,TRBJ2-7,ASSPSLGASSYEQY
TRBV11-3,.,TRBJ1-2,ASSLMGQTERHGYT
TRBV7-9,.,TRBJ1-1,ASSLARAENTEAF
TRBV27,.,TRBJ2-2,ASSLGTGRSGELF
TRBV27,.,TRBJ2-1,ASRSPVGGGRNEQF
TRBV11-2,.,TRBJ2-3,ASSLDRVTDTQY
TRBV11-3,.,TRBJ2-3,ASSPTMGLAGVLADTQY
TRBV9,few,TRBJ1-6,ASSVGGVSPLH
TRBV5-4,.,TRBJ1-2,ASRLDRGGGYT
TRBV30,.,TRBJ1-2,AWSPHRGRTYNYGYT
TRBV11-3,.,TRBJ2-1,ASSFGSGDERV
TRBV10-2,few,TRBJ1-4,ASSEIGGSEKLF
TRBV15,.,TRBJ2-7,ATSRDPGLVNEQY
TRBV5-1,.,TRBJ1-1,ASSLEIQGAEAF
TRBV5-1,.,TRBJ2-7,ASSSSGMGDEQY
TRBV5-6,.,TRBJ1-2,ASSLDGNYGYT
TRBV5-1,.,TRBJ2-5,ASSFIQGRKTQY
TRBV9,.,TRBJ2-3,ASSVGLAERGDTQY
TRBV5-1,.,TRBJ1-1,ASSFQGDGTEAF
TRBV7-6,.,TRBJ1-2,ASSLRPGDESVGYT
TRBV5-4,once,TRBJ2-5,ASSLGTSGQETQY
TRBV29-1,once,TRBJ1-1,SVRGVEQMNTEAF
TRBV1,.,TRBJ2-4,TSSQFPTSCVKNIQY
TRBV27,.,TRBJ2-7,ASSLRLAGPYEQY
TRBV29-1,few,TRBJ1-6,SVGQEINSPLH
TRBV5-6,.,TRBJ2-7,ASSFPQGIGAYEQY
TRBV19,.,TRBJ1-5,ASETGGSPQH
TRBV7-8,.,TRBJ2-7,ASSPGGGARLEQY
TRBV6-1,.,TRBJ1-1,ASSEASGWETEAF
TRBV5-1,.,TRBJ1-3,ASSLAGVPGNTIY
TRBV13,.,TRBJ1-1,ASSLVGDTEAF
TRBV27,.,TRBJ2-3,ASSSGLLGPDTQY
TRBV9,.,TRBJ1-1,ASSVGFVEAVGTEAF
TRBV19,.,TRBJ2-5,ASSLASGSRETQY
TRBV29-1,.,TRBJ2-1,SVGQGVFNEQF
TRBV1,.,TRBJ2-1,TSSQGLAGANNEQF
TRBV9,.,TRBJ1-3,ASSVNTDSGNTIY
TRBV20-1,few,TRBJ2-7,SASVMSEQY
TRBV10-2,.,TRBJ1-1,ASSEWRVPEAF
TRBV6-1,few,TRBJ1-4,ASKSDRARGLF
TRBV7-2,.,TRBJ2-7,ASSGRQGPGDYEQY
TRBV7-9,few,TRBJ2-7,ASSRDNSYEQY
TRBV7-9,.,TRBJ2-3,ASSLTGEGGTQY
TRBV6-5,.,TRBJ1-5,ASSYSWQGDQPQH
TRBV19,.,TRBJ1-1,ASSRWDRASEAF
TRBV9,.,TRBJ1-6,ASSSYRGGKNSPLH